This is a list of T cell receptor beta chains from one sample in a study of control samples from healthy donors and cancer patients. Measured with immunoSEQ multiplex PCR; TCRdb has only the in-frame clones, and not every one. The data contain 50,000 to 55,000 clones, roughly 94% of them singletons. Source material: blood. These receptors were collected from a man aged 25 to 40 in good health. The CDR3 runs from the conserved cysteine through the conserved F or W. Each record gives: D gene, V gene, clone size, J gene, CDR3 DNA, CDR3 protein. The D gene is left open where the match is weak. Rows may omit the clone size; those that give it use once, few, many or a size class.

d_call: NA; v_call: TRBV18; clone_size: NA; j_call: TRBJ1-4; cdr3_nt: TGTGCCAGCTCACCATTGAGGGTCAGTCATCCGGCTAATGAAAAACTGTTTTTT; cdr3_aa: CASSPLRVSHPANEKLFF
d_call: NA; v_call: TRBV19; clone_size: NA; j_call: TRBJ1-5; cdr3_nt: TGTGCCAGTAGTATAGGGACAACTAATCAGCCCCAGCATTTT; cdr3_aa: CASSIGTTNQPQHF
d_call: TRBD2; v_call: TRBV9; clone_size: once; j_call: TRBJ2-7; cdr3_nt: TGTGCCAGCAGCGTAGGAGCTAGCGGGAGTTACGAGCAGTACTTC; cdr3_aa: CASSVGASGSYEQYF
d_call: TRBD1; v_call: TRBV18; clone_size: NA; j_call: TRBJ1-2; cdr3_nt: TGTGCCAGCTCACCCGGGACAGGCTACTATGGCTACACCTTC; cdr3_aa: CASSPGTGYYGYTF
d_call: TRBD1; v_call: TRBV11-2; clone_size: NA; j_call: TRBJ2-7; cdr3_nt: TGTGCCAGCAGCTCCCAGGGACAGTTCGACGAGCAGTACTTC; cdr3_aa: CASSSQGQFDEQYF
d_call: NA; v_call: TRBV29-1; clone_size: NA; j_call: TRBJ1-1; cdr3_nt: TGCAGCGTCATGACGGGGAGCACTGAAGCTTTCTTT; cdr3_aa: CSVMTGSTEAFF
d_call: TRBD1; v_call: TRBV19; clone_size: NA; j_call: TRBJ2-1; cdr3_nt: TGTGCCAGTACCCCCACAGGGGGTGGCAATGAGCAGTTCTTC; cdr3_aa: CASTPTGGGNEQFF
d_call: TRBD1; v_call: TRBV4-1; clone_size: NA; j_call: TRBJ2-7; cdr3_nt: TGCGCCAGCAGCCAAGACTATGGACAGGGGACCCTGGAGCAGTACTTC; cdr3_aa: CASSQDYGQGTLEQYF
d_call: NA; v_call: TRBV5-1; clone_size: few; j_call: TRBJ2-2; cdr3_nt: TGCGCCAGCAGCTTGGTACCCATGGGTGGTGGAGCGAACACCGGGGAGCTGTTTTTT; cdr3_aa: CASSLVPMGGGANTGELFF
d_call: NA; v_call: TRBV28; clone_size: NA; j_call: TRBJ1-1; cdr3_nt: TGTGCCAGCAGTAACCCGGGACAGAACACTGAAGCTTTCTTT; cdr3_aa: CASSNPGQNTEAFF
d_call: TRBD2; v_call: TRBV5-1; clone_size: NA; j_call: TRBJ2-2; cdr3_nt: TGCGCCAGCAGCTTGGCTAGCGGGAGGGCCACCGGGGAGCTGTTTTTT; cdr3_aa: CASSLASGRATGELFF
d_call: NA; v_call: TRBV19; clone_size: NA; j_call: TRBJ1-5; cdr3_nt: TGTGCCAGTAGTATAGGGGGTGCCAGCAATCAGCCCCAGCATTTT; cdr3_aa: CASSIGGASNQPQHF
d_call: TRBD2; v_call: TRBV7-6; clone_size: NA; j_call: TRBJ2-1; cdr3_nt: TGTGCCAGCAGCCCGGGACTAGCGGGTGAGCAGTTCTTC; cdr3_aa: CASSPGLAGEQFF
d_call: TRBD2; v_call: TRBV30; clone_size: NA; j_call: TRBJ2-3; cdr3_nt: TGTGCCTGGAGTTTAGCGGGAGGGGGATCTAGCACAGATACGCAGTATTTT; cdr3_aa: CAWSLAGGGSSTDTQYF
d_call: NA; v_call: TRBV9; clone_size: NA; j_call: TRBJ1-5; cdr3_nt: TGTGCCAGCAGCCCCGGGGGGTCAACTCAGCCCCAGCATTTT; cdr3_aa: CASSPGGSTQPQHF
d_call: NA; v_call: TRBV28; clone_size: NA; j_call: TRBJ2-5; cdr3_nt: TGTGCCAGCAGTTTATCTGGGGCCCAAGAGACCCAGTACTTC; cdr3_aa: CASSLSGAQETQYF
d_call: TRBD1; v_call: TRBV28; clone_size: once; j_call: TRBJ1-2; cdr3_nt: TGTGCCAGCGGGACAGGGCAATTATATGGCTACACCTTC; cdr3_aa: CASGTGQLYGYTF
d_call: NA; v_call: TRBV6-1; clone_size: NA; j_call: TRBJ1-3; cdr3_nt: TGTGCCAGCAGTGACCAGGGTTACACCATATATTTT; cdr3_aa: CASSDQGYTIYF
d_call: NA; v_call: TRBV6-5; clone_size: NA; j_call: TRBJ1-3; cdr3_nt: TGTGCCAGCAGTTACTCGTCCAGGGGAAACACCATATATTTT; cdr3_aa: CASSYSSRGNTIYF
d_call: NA; v_call: TRBV11-1; clone_size: NA; j_call: TRBJ2-1; cdr3_nt: TGTGCCAGCAGCTCGGACGTCCCCAATGAGCAGTTCTTC; cdr3_aa: CASSSDVPNEQFF
d_call: NA; v_call: TRBV5-4; clone_size: NA; j_call: TRBJ2-3; cdr3_nt: TGTGCCAGCAGCTTCCGCCGACAGCATCGCACAGATACGCAGTATTTT; cdr3_aa: CASSFRRQHRTDTQYF
d_call: NA; v_call: TRBV4-1; clone_size: NA; j_call: TRBJ1-3; cdr3_nt: TGCGCCAGCAGCCAAACGACAATACTTTCTGGAAACACCATATATTTT; cdr3_aa: CASSQTTILSGNTIYF
d_call: TRBD2; v_call: TRBV13; clone_size: NA; j_call: TRBJ2-1; cdr3_nt: TGTGCCAGCAGCAAGAGAGCGGGGCTGTCGTCGAGGCAGTTCTTC; cdr3_aa: CASSKRAGLSSRQFF
d_call: NA; v_call: TRBV7-9; clone_size: NA; j_call: TRBJ1-2; cdr3_nt: TGTGCCAGCAGCTTAGCCCCCGGCTCTGGCTACACCTTC; cdr3_aa: CASSLAPGSGYTF
d_call: TRBD2; v_call: TRBV27; clone_size: NA; j_call: TRBJ2-7; cdr3_nt: TGTGCCAGCAGTCCCTCTGCTAGCGGGAGTCTTACCTACGAGCAGTACTTC; cdr3_aa: CASSPSASGSLTYEQYF
d_call: TRBD1; v_call: TRBV28; clone_size: NA; j_call: TRBJ2-1; cdr3_nt: TGTGCCAGCAGTTTAAACAGGGGAAATGAGCAGTTCTTC; cdr3_aa: CASSLNRGNEQFF
d_call: NA; v_call: TRBV5-5; clone_size: NA; j_call: TRBJ1-5; cdr3_nt: TGTGCCAGCAGCCCCGGGCCGCCCAATCAGCCCCAGCATTTT; cdr3_aa: CASSPGPPNQPQHF
d_call: TRBD1; v_call: TRBV5-1; clone_size: NA; j_call: TRBJ2-7; cdr3_nt: TGCGCCAGCAGCTACAACGACAGGGCGGGCGAGCAGTACTTC; cdr3_aa: CASSYNDRAGEQYF
d_call: TRBD2; v_call: TRBV27; clone_size: NA; j_call: TRBJ2-7; cdr3_nt: TGTGCCAGCAGTTTAGCGGGAGGTAGTGAGCAGTACTTC; cdr3_aa: CASSLAGGSEQYF
d_call: NA; v_call: TRBV15; clone_size: NA; j_call: TRBJ2-1; cdr3_nt: TGTGCCACCAGCACCCGAGGGTTCTACAATGAGCAGTTCTTC; cdr3_aa: CATSTRGFYNEQFF
d_call: NA; v_call: TRBV27; clone_size: NA; j_call: TRBJ2-1; cdr3_nt: TGTGCCAGCAGTTCCCCGACTAGGTCTCCTCTCAATGAGCAGTTCTTC; cdr3_aa: CASSSPTRSPLNEQFF
d_call: NA; v_call: TRBV5-1; clone_size: NA; j_call: TRBJ1-2; cdr3_nt: TGCGCCAGCAGCTTGGGGTCTGGTGGAGGCTACACCTTC; cdr3_aa: CASSLGSGGGYTF
d_call: NA; v_call: TRBV5-4; clone_size: NA; j_call: TRBJ2-2; cdr3_nt: TGTGCCAGCAGCTTGGCCCAGCGACCCACCGGGGAGCTGTTTTTT; cdr3_aa: CASSLAQRPTGELFF
d_call: NA; v_call: TRBV5-5; clone_size: NA; j_call: TRBJ1-5; cdr3_nt: TGTGCCAGCAGCCCCCATTTTGGGGATAGCAATCAGCCCCAGCATTTT; cdr3_aa: CASSPHFGDSNQPQHF
d_call: TRBD1; v_call: TRBV28; clone_size: NA; j_call: TRBJ2-7; cdr3_nt: TGTGCCAGCAGTCAATACAGGGGGCCCTACGAGCAGTACTTC; cdr3_aa: CASSQYRGPYEQYF
d_call: NA; v_call: TRBV4-1; clone_size: NA; j_call: TRBJ1-5; cdr3_nt: TGCGCCAGCAGCCAAGATTCCGGGGGGCGACAGCCCCAGCATTTT; cdr3_aa: CASSQDSGGRQPQHF
d_call: NA; v_call: TRBV4-3; clone_size: NA; j_call: TRBJ1-3; cdr3_nt: TGCGCCAGCAGCCAAGAAGGAAACACCATATATTTT; cdr3_aa: CASSQEGNTIYF
d_call: NA; v_call: TRBV11-1; clone_size: NA; j_call: TRBJ2-3; cdr3_nt: TGTGCCAGCAGCTTATGGCAGGGTAGCACAGATACGCAGTATTTT; cdr3_aa: CASSLWQGSTDTQYF
d_call: TRBD1; v_call: TRBV7-8; clone_size: NA; j_call: TRBJ1-5; cdr3_nt: TGTGCCAGCATCTCGGGGACAGCTCGAAATAGCAATCAGCCCCAGCATTTT; cdr3_aa: CASISGTARNSNQPQHF
d_call: TRBD1; v_call: TRBV3-1/TRBV3-2; clone_size: NA; j_call: TRBJ2-1; cdr3_nt: TGTGCCAGCAGCCAAGGTCTGGACAGGGACAATGAGCAGTTCTTC; cdr3_aa: CASSQGLDRDNEQFF
d_call: NA; v_call: TRBV11-2; clone_size: NA; j_call: TRBJ2-1; cdr3_nt: TGTGCCAGCAGCTTAGGGGGGGAGGCCTACAATGAGCAGTTCTTC; cdr3_aa: CASSLGGEAYNEQFF
d_call: NA; v_call: TRBV7-8; clone_size: NA; j_call: TRBJ1-6; cdr3_nt: TGTGCCAGCAGCTTCGACGGGAATTCACCCCTCCACTTT; cdr3_aa: CASSFDGNSPLHF
d_call: NA; v_call: TRBV25-1; clone_size: once; j_call: TRBJ2-3; cdr3_nt: TGTGCCAGCAGTGGCGTAGGGAGGGATACGCAGTATTTT; cdr3_aa: CASSGVGRDTQYF
d_call: TRBD1; v_call: TRBV6-1; clone_size: NA; j_call: TRBJ2-7; cdr3_nt: TGTGCCAGCAGTGAAGAGGACAGGTGGTCCTACGAGCAGTACTTC; cdr3_aa: CASSEEDRWSYEQYF
d_call: NA; v_call: TRBV2; clone_size: NA; j_call: TRBJ2-1; cdr3_nt: TGTGCCAGCAGTGAAGCGGGGGGGGCCGGGCTGGTTGAGCAGTTCTTC; cdr3_aa: CASSEAGGAGLVEQFF
d_call: NA; v_call: TRBV7-5; clone_size: once; j_call: TRBJ2-5; cdr3_nt: TGTGTCAGAAGCTTCACCAGAAGGACCCAGTACTTC; cdr3_aa: CVRSFTRRTQYF